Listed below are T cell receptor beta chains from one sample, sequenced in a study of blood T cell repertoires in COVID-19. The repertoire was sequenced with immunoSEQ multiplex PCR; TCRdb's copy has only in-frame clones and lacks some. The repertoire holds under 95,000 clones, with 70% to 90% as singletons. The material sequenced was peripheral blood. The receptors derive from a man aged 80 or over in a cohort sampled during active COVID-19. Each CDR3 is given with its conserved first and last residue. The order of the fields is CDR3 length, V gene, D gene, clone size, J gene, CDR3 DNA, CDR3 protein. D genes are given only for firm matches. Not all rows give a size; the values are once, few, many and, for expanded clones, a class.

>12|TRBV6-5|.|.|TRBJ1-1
TGTGCCAGCAGGGATTCAGGGGCTTCAGCTTTCTTT
CASRDSGASAFF
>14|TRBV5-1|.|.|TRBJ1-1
TGCGCCAGCACCCTCGGACGGGGGAACACTGAAGCTTTCTTT
CASTLGRGNTEAFF
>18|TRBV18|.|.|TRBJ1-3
TGTGCCAGCTCACCACTATCTGCGCGGGCCCTTGTGGGAAACACCATATATTTT
CASSPLSARALVGNTIYF
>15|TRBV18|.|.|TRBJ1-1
TGTGCCAGCTCACCACACAAAGACATGAACACTGAAGCTTTCTTT
CASSPHKDMNTEAFF
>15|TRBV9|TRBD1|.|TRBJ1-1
TGTGCCAGCAGCCCCCGGGACAGGGTGAATACTGAAGCTTTCTTT
CASSPRDRVNTEAFF
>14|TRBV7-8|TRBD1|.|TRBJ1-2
TGTGCCAGCAGCTTTACAGGGGATTACTATGGCTACACCTTC
CASSFTGDYYGYTF
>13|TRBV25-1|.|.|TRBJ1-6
TGTGCCAGCCAGGGTTCCGGCAATTCACCCCTCCACTTT
CASQGSGNSPLHF
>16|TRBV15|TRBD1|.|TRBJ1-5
TGTGCCACCAGCAGATCCCGACAGGGACCCTCTCAGCCCCAGCATTTT
CATSRSRQGPSQPQHF
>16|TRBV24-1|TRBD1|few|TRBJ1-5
TGTGCCACCAGTGACCCCGGACAGGGAGGCAATCAGCCCCAGCATTTT
CATSDPGQGGNQPQHF
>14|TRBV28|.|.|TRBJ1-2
TGTGCCAGCAGTTTCCCAGAGGGATTCTATGGCTACACCTTC
CASSFPEGFYGYTF
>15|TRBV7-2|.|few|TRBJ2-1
TGTGCCAGCAGCCCCAGAACTAGATCCTACAATGAGCAGTTCTTC
CASSPRTRSYNEQFF
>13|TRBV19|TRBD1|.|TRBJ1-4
TGTGCCAGTAGTATCAACAGGGGTGAAAAACTGTTTTTT
CASSINRGEKLFF
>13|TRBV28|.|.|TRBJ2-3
TGTGCCAGCAGTTTTGGAGGGACAGATACGCAGTATTTT
CASSFGGTDTQYF
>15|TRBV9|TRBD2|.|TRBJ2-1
TGTGCCAGCAGCGTAGGGGGGACTAGCCCAAATGAGCAGTTCTTC
CASSVGGTSPNEQFF
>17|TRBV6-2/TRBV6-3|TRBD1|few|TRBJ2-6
TGTGCCAGCAGTTACGTGACAGGGGGTTCCGGGGCCAACGTCCTGACTTTC
CASSYVTGGSGANVLTF
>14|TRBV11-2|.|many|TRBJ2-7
TGTGCCAGCAGCCCCGAGAGGGTCGCCTACGAGCAGTACTTC
CASSPERVAYEQYF
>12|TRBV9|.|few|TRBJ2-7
TGTGCCAGCAGCGCCTCCTCCTACGAGCAGTACTTC
CASSASSYEQYF
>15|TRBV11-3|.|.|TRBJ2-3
TGTGCCAGCAGCTTAGACGGGGGTAGCACAGATACGCAGTATTTT
CASSLDGGSTDTQYF
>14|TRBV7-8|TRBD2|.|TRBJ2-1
TGTGCCAGCAGCTTTGGGACTACGTACAATGAGCAGTTCTTC
CASSFGTTYNEQFF
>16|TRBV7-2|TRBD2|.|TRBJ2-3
TGTGCCAGCAGCTCGAGAGCACTAGCGGGGGCGGATACGCAGTATTTT
CASSSRALAGADTQYF
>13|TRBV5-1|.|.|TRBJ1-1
TGCGCCAGCAGCTCGGGGATGAACACTGAAGCTTTCTTT
CASSSGMNTEAFF
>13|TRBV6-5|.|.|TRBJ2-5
TGTGCCAGCAGTACCGATGAGGAAGAGACCCAGTACTTC
CASSTDEEETQYF
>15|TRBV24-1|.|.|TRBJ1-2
TGTGCCACCAGTGACCCCGCGGCAGATCTCTATGGCTACACCTTC
CATSDPAADLYGYTF
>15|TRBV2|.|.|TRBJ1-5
TGTGCCAGCAGTGAACAGGGAGGATTCAATCAGCCCCAGCATTTT
CASSEQGGFNQPQHF
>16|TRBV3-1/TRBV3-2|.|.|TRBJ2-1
TGTGCCAGCAGCCCCTGGGGTACGGGGTCCTACAATGAGCAGTTCTTC
CASSPWGTGSYNEQFF
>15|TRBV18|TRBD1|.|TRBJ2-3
TGTGCCAGCTCGCGGCCGGGACAGCGCACAGATACGCAGTATTTT
CASSRPGQRTDTQYF
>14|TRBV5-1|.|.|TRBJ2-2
TGCGCCAGCAGTAACCAGGGTGTGCTGGGGGAGCTGTTTTTT
CASSNQGVLGELFF
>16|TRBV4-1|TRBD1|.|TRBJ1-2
TGCGCCAGCAGCCAGGGACAGGGGCCCGCCGTGGGTGGCTACACCTTC
CASSQGQGPAVGGYTF
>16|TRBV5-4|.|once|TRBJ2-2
TGTGCCAGCAGCCCAAAGGACTTAACGAACACCGGGGAGCTGTTTTTT
CASSPKDLTNTGELFF